This TCR beta chain emerged from a study of blood T cells in healthy people across ages. After removal of 3 bases from V and 3 bases from J, the junction contained 9 bases not matched to a gene. Germline V CDR1 and CDR2: SGDLS, YYNGEE. There are 17 residues in the CDR3. This clonotype was counted a few times. Primers used in a second PCR of about 7 to 12 cycles were a sample-barcoded 5' primer and a J-beta primer mix. Each cDNA molecule was tagged by a template-switch adaptor with 12 random nucleotides. TCRdb called the 5' RACE reads again in MiXCR, with one record for every CDR3 protein. Among over 1,500,000 distinct CDR3 sequences listed, approximately 50% were seen once.

The chain has TRBV9 and TRBJ2-5; 12 positions match TRBD2. Sequenced material: blood. This sequence was found in a woman in her 40s in good health. The CDR3 spells CASSARPSGGAEETQYF. CDR3 bases: TGTGCCAGCAGCGCCCGGCCTAGCGGGGGGGCAGAAGAGACCCAGTACTTC.